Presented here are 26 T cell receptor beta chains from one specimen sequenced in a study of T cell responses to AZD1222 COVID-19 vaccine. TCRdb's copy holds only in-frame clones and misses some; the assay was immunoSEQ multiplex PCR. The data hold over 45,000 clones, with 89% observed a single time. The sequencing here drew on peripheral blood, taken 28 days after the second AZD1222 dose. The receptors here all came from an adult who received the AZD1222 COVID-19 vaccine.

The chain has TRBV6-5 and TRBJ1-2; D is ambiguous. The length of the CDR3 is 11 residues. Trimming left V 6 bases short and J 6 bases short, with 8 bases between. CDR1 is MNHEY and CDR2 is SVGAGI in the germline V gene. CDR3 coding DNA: TGTGCCAGCAGGGTGGTAAATGGCTACACCTTC. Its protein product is CASRVVNGYTF.

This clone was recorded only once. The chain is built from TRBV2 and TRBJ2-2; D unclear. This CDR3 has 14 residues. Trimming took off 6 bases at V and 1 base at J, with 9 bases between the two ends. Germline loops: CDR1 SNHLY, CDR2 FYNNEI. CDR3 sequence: CASRGPENTGELFF. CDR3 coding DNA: TGTGCCAGCAGAGGACCGGAGAACACCGGGGAGCTGTTTTTT.

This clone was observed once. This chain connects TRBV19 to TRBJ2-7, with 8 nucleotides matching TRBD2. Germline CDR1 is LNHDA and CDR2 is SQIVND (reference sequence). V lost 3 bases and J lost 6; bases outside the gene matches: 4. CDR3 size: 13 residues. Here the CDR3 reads CASSIAAGGEQYF. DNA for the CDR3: TGTGCCAGTAGTATTGCGGCGGGAGGCGAGCAGTACTTC.

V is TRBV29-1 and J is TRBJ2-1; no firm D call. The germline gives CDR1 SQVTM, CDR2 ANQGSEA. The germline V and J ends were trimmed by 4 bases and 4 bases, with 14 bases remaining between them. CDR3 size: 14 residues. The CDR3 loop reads CSVAVLPPYNEQFF. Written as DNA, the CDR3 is TGCAGCGTTGCTGTACTCCCTCCTTACAATGAGCAGTTCTTC.

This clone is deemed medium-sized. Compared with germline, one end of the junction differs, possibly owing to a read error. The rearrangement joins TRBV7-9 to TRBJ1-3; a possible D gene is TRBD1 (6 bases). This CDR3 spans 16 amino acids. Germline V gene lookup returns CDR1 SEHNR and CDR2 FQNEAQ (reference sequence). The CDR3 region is CASRLEGDTTGNTIYF. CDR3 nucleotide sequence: TGTGCCAGCAGGTTAGAAGGGGACACAACTGGAAACACCATATATTTT.

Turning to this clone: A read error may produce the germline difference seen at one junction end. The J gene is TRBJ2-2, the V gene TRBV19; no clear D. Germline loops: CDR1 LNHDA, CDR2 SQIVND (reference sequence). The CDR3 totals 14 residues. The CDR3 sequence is CVSRSLPYTGELFF. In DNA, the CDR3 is TGTGTCAGTAGAAGCCTCCCCTACACCGGGGAGCTGTTTTTT. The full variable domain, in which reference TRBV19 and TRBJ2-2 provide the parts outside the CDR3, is DGGITQSPKYLFRKEGQNVTLSCEQNLNHDAMYWYRQDPGQGLRLIYYSQIVNDFQKGDIAEGYSVSREKKESFPLTVTSAQKNPTAFYLCVSRSLPYTGELFFGEGSRLTVL.

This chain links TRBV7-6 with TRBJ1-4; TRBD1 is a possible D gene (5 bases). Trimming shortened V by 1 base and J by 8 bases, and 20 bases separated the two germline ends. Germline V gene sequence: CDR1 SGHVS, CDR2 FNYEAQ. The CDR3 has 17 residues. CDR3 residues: CASSLDIPGLGLEKLFF. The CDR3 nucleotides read TGTGCCAGCAGCTTAGACATTCCAGGGCTCGGCTTGGAAAAACTGTTTTTT.

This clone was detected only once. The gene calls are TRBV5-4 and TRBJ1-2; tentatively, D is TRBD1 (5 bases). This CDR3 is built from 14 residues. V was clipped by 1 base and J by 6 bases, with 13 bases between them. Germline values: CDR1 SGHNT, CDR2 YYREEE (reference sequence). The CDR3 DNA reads TGTGCCAGCAGCTTGCTATTCCGGGGGAATGGCTACACCTTC. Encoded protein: CASSLLFRGNGYTF.

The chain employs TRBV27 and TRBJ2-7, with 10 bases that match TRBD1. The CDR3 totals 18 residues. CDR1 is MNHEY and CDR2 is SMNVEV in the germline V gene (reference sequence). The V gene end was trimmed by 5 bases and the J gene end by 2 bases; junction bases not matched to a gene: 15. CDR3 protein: CASSPTATPGQGTYEQYF. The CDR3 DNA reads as TGTGCCAGCAGTCCTACCGCAACCCCGGGACAGGGGACCTACGAGCAGTACTTC.

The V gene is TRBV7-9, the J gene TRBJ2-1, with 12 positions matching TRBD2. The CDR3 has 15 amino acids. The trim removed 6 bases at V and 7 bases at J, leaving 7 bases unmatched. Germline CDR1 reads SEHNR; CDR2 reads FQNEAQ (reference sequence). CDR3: CASSFLAGGGNEQFF. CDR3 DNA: TGTGCCAGCAGTTTTCTAGCGGGAGGGGGGAATGAGCAGTTCTTC. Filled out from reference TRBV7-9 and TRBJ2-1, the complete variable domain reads DTGVSQNPRHKITKRGQNVTFRCDPISEHNRLYWYRQTLGQGPEFLTYFQNEAQLEKSRLLSDRFSAERPKGSFSTLEIQRTEQGDSAMYLCASSFLAGGGNEQFFGPGTRLTVL.

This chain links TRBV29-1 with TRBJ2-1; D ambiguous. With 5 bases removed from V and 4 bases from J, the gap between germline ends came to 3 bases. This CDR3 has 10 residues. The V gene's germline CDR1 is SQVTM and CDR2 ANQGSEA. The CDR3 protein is CSVTYNEQFF. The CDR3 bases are TGCAGCGTTACGTACAATGAGCAGTTCTTC.

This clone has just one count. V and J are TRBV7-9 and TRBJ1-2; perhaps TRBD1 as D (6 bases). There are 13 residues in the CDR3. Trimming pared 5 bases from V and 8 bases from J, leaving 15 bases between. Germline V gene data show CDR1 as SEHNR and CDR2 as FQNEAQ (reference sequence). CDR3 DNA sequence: TGTGCCAGCAGCATCAACAGGGTAGGAGGCTACACCTTC. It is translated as CASSINRVGGYTF.

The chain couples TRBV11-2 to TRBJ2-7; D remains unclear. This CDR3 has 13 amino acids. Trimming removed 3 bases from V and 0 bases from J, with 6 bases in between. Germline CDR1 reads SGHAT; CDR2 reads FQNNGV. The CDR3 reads CASSFASSYEQYF. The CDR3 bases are TGTGCCAGCAGCTTCGCGAGCTCCTACGAGCAGTACTTC.

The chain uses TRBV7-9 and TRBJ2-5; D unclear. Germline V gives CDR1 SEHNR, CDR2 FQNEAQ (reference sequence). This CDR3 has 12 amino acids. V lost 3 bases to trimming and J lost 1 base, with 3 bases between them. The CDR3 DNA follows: TGTGCCAGCAGCTTTCGCCAAGAGACCCAGTACTTC. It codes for CASSFRQETQYF.

The CDR3 reads CASSQDLDSSTDTQYF. The CDR3 region has the DNA TGCGCCAGCAGCCAAGATCTAGACAGCAGCACAGATACGCAGTATTTT. The chain links TRBV4-3 to TRBJ2-3; weak D call: TRBD1 (5 bases). There are 16 residues in the CDR3. With 0 bases removed from V and 0 bases from J, the gap between germline ends came to 10 bases. From germline, CDR1 is LGHNA and CDR2 YSLEER.

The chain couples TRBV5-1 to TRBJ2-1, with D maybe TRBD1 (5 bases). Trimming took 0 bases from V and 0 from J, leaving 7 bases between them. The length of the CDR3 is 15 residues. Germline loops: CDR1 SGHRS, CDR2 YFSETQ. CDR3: CASSLADSSYNEQFF. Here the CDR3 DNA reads TGCGCCAGCAGCTTGGCCGACAGCTCCTACAATGAGCAGTTCTTC.

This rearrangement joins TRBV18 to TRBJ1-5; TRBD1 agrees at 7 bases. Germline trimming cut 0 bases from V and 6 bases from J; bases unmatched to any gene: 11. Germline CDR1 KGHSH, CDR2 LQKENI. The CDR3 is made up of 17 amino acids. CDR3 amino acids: CASSPPNRQGLGQPQHF. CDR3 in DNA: TGTGCCAGCTCACCACCGAATAGACAGGGACTGGGTCAGCCCCAGCATTTT.

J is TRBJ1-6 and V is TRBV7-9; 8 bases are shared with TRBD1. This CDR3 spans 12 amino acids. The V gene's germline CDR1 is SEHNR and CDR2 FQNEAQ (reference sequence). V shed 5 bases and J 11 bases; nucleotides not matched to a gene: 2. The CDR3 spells CASSPGQAPLHF. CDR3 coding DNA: TGTGCCAGCAGCCCGGGACAGGCACCCCTCCACTTT.

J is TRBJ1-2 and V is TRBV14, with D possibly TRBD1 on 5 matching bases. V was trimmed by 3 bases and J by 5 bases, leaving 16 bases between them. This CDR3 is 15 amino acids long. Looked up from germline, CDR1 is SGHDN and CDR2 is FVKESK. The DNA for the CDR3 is TGTGCCAGCAGCCACCGGTGGGGGATCGATTATGGCTACACCTTC. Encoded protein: CASSHRWGIDYGYTF.

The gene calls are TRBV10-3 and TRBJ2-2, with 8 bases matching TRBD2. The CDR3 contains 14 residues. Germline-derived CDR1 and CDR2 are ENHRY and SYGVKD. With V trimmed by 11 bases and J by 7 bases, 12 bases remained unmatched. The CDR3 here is CALRQREGIGELFF. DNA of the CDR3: TGTGCCCTACGACAACGGGAGGGGATCGGGGAGCTGTTTTTT.

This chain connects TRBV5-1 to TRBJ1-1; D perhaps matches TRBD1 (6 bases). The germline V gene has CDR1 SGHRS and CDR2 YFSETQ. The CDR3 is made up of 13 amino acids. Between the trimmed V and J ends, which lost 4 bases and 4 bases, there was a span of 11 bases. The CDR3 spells CASSRVGATEAFF. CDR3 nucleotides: TGCGCCAGCAGCCGGGTGGGGGCCACTGAAGCTTTCTTT.

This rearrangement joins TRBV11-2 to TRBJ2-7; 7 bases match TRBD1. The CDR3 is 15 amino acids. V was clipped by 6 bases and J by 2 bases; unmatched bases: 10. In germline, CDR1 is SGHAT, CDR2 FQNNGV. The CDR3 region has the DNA TGTGCCAGCAGGACGATTAGGGGGCCCACCTACGAGCAGTACTTC. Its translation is CASRTIRGPTYEQYF.

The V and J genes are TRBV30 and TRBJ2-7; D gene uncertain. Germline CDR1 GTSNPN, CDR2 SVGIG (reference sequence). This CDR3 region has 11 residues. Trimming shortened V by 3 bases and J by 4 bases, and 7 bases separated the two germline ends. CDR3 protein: CAWRERYEQYF. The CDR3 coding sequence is TGTGCCTGGAGAGAGAGGTACGAGCAGTACTTC.

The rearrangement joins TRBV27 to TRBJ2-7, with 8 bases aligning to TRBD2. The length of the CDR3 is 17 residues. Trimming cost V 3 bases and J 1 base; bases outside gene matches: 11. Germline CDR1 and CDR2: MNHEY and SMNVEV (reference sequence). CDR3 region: CASSFRVGRGVSYEQYF. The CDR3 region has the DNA TGTGCCAGCAGTTTTCGGGTCGGGAGGGGAGTGTCCTACGAGCAGTACTTC.

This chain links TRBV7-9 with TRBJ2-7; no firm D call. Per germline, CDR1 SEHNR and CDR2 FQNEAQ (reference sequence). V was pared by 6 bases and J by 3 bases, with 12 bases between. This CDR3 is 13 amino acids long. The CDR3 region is CASSSNIGYEQYF. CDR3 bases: TGTGCCAGCAGTTCAAATATAGGCTACGAGCAGTACTTC.

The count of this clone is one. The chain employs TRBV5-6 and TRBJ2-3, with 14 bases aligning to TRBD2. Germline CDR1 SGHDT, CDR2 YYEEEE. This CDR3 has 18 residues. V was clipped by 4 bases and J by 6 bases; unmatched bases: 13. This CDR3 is CASSLGLAGDPSVDTQYF. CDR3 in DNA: TGTGCCAGCAGCCTGGGACTAGCGGGAGACCCCTCCGTTGATACGCAGTATTTT.